The 28 T cell receptor beta chains below come from one sample, sequenced in a study of OX40 agonist ivuxolimab in advanced cancers. The table came from immunoSEQ multiplex PCR; TCRdb's copy has only in-frame clones and leaves some out. The repertoire includes 100,000 or so clones, roughly 95% of them detected once, and around 2.2% sits in the top ten. Source: CD4+ or CD8+ T cells sorted from blood, taken in a trial of the OX40 agonist ivuxolimab. The origin of the receptors is an adult with an advanced solid tumor such as melanoma, head and neck, liver or kidney cancer.

A word on this clone: Other DNA sequences from this sample encode an identical CDR3 as well. The rearrangement joins TRBV27 to TRBJ1-5; TRBD1 is a possible D gene (6 bases). Trimming left V 6 bases short and J 2 bases short, with 11 bases between. The CDR3 extends over 14 amino acids. Germline CDR1 MNHEY, CDR2 SMNVEV (reference sequence). CDR3 sequence: CASSLTGGNQPQHF. The CDR3 coding sequence is TGTGCCAGCAGCCTGACAGGAGGCAATCAGCCCCAGCATTTT.

The V and J genes are TRBV19 and TRBJ2-1; 12 bases are shared with TRBD2. The ends lost 2 bases at V and 8 bases at J; junction bases unmatched: 7. The CDR3 consists of 16 residues. Looked up from germline, CDR1 is LNHDA and CDR2 is SQIVND (reference sequence). Written as DNA, the CDR3 is TGTGCCAGTAGTATAAGGGGGGGACTAGCGGGTCATGAGCAGTTCTTC. Its translation: CASSIRGGLAGHEQFF.

The genes are TRBV4-1 and TRBJ2-7; D is tentatively TRBD1 or TRBD2 (5 bases each). CDR1 and CDR2 (germline): MGHRA, YSYEKL. Trimming removed 3 bases from V and 2 bases from J, with 8 bases in between. This CDR3 comprises 13 residues. The CDR3 loop is CASSQGRTYEQYF. Here the CDR3 DNA reads TGCGCCAGCAGCCAGGGACGGACCTACGAGCAGTACTTC.

The chain employs TRBV18 and TRBJ2-1; 10 nucleotides line up with TRBD1. J was trimmed by 8 bases and V by 3 bases; bases with no gene match: 10. This CDR3 comprises 16 residues. CDR1 KGHSH and CDR2 LQKENI come from the germline V gene. The CDR3 bases are TGTGCCAGCTCACCTGCGCCGGGACAGGGGCGCGATGAGCAGTTCTTC. It codes for CASSPAPGQGRDEQFF.

J is TRBJ2-2 and V is TRBV19; possibly TRBD2 for D (5 bases). V lost 3 bases and J 2 bases, leaving 10 bases between the germline ends. Germline V gene lookup returns CDR1 LNHDA and CDR2 SQIVND (reference sequence). The CDR3 covers 15 residues. CDR3 sequence: CASSMMAGNTGELFF. The CDR3 DNA reads TGTGCCAGTAGTATGATGGCGGGTAACACCGGGGAGCTGTTTTTT.

The table lists this clone with a count of one. The chain uses TRBV6-5 and TRBJ2-1; 8 bases map to TRBD2. Germline loops: CDR1 MNHEY, CDR2 SVGAGI. The trim removed 6 bases at V and 0 bases at J, leaving 1 base unmatched. This CDR3 is 14 amino acids long. CDR3: CASSSGSSYNEQFF. CDR3 sequence (DNA): TGTGCCAGCAGCAGCGGGAGCTCCTACAATGAGCAGTTCTTC.

The genes are TRBV4-1 and TRBJ2-7; D not certain. Germline lookup yields CDR1 MGHRA and CDR2 YSYEKL. Between the trimmed V and J ends, which lost 4 bases and 2 bases, there was a span of 12 bases. The CDR3 is 14 residues long. This CDR3 is CASSPPDPTYEQYF. The CDR3 DNA follows: TGCGCCAGCAGCCCCCCAGATCCTACCTACGAGCAGTACTTC.

The chain couples TRBV5-6 to TRBJ2-1, with D possibly being TRBD2 (5 bases). Germline-derived CDR1 and CDR2 are SGHDT and YYEEEE. V was trimmed by 3 bases and J by 8 bases, leaving 21 bases between them. The CDR3 runs to 16 residues. The CDR3, as DNA: TGTGCCAGCAGCTCGATAGCGCTCGAACGGCACGATGAGCAGTTCTTC. It specifies CASSSIALERHDEQFF.

V is TRBV5-1 and J is TRBJ2-3, with 7 bases that match TRBD1. This CDR3 spans 15 amino acids. CDR1 is SGHRS, CDR2 YFSETQ, per germline. The V and J ends lost 2 bases and 0 bases, in that order; junction bases with no gene match: 3. The DNA for the CDR3 is TGCGCCAGCAGCTTTGGGACAGAGAGCACAGATACGCAGTATTTT. Its protein is CASSFGTESTDTQYF.

The rearrangement joins TRBV5-6 to TRBJ2-7, with D perhaps matching TRBD2 (6 bases). This CDR3 comprises 15 residues. The germline V gene has CDR1 SGHDT and CDR2 YYEEEE. V gave up 4 bases and J gave up 2 bases, with 16 bases separating them. The CDR3 DNA is TGTGCCAGCAGCCTTGTGGGGGGTCCCCCCTACGAGCAGTACTTC. It encodes CASSLVGGPPYEQYF.

The rearrangement links TRBV19 to TRBJ1-6; D is unclear. This CDR3 spans 14 amino acids. From germline, CDR1 is LNHDA and CDR2 SQIVND (reference sequence). With 4 bases removed from V and 2 bases from J, the gap between germline ends came to 6 bases. The chain's CDR3 is CASSNGPYNSPLHF. CDR3 nucleotides: TGTGCCAGTAGTAATGGCCCCTATAATTCACCCCTCCACTTT.

J is TRBJ2-1 and V is TRBV4-3; D gene uncertain. Germline assignment: CDR1 LGHNA and CDR2 YSLEER. V lost 0 bases, J lost 6 bases, and 9 bases lay in between. The CDR3 sequence is 14 residues long. The CDR3 region is CASSQELSVNEQFF. The CDR3 nucleotides are TGCGCCAGCAGCCAAGAGTTATCGGTCAATGAGCAGTTCTTC.

This sequence joins TRBV29-1 and TRBJ2-5; 9 bases align to TRBD2. J was trimmed by 3 bases and V by 4 bases; bases with no gene match: 12. Germline V gene data show CDR1 as SQVTM and CDR2 as ANQGSEA. The CDR3 consists of 16 residues. The CDR3, as DNA: TGCAGCGTTGTCCCGGGGCTAGCGGGGTTCGAAGAGACCCAGTACTTC. The encoded protein is CSVVPGLAGFEETQYF.

The chain uses TRBV7-3 and TRBJ1-1; the D is unclear. CDR1 is SGHTA, CDR2 FQGTGA, per germline. The CDR3 extends over 15 amino acids. V shed 4 bases and J shed 1 base, with 13 bases lying between them. The CDR3: CASSSTTGPNTEAFF. CDR3 bases: TGTGCCAGCAGCTCCACGACCGGGCCGAACACTGAAGCTTTCTTT.

This rearrangement joins TRBV2 to TRBJ2-7, with D uncertain. The V gene's germline CDR1 is SNHLY and CDR2 FYNNEI. V gave up 6 bases and J gave up 7 bases, with 7 bases separating them. This CDR3 region has 10 residues. The CDR3 bases are TGTGCCAGCAGGACTTCGGAGCAGTACTTC. This sequence encodes CASRTSEQYF.

The genes are TRBV29-1 and TRBJ2-7; D unresolved. Germline V CDR1 and CDR2: SQVTM, ANQGSEA. The CDR3 covers 13 residues. V was trimmed by 7 bases and J by 5 bases, leaving 18 bases between them. CDR3 DNA sequence: TGCAGCGCTTTCGGAGCCAGCATCCACGAGCAGTACTTC. It codes for CSAFGASIHEQYF.

The rearrangement joins TRBV7-9 to TRBJ2-1; possible D gene TRBD2, 6 bases. Germline V gene lookup returns CDR1 SEHNR and CDR2 FQNEAQ (reference sequence). V dropped 5 bases and J dropped 2 bases, with 22 bases sitting between them. CDR3 length: 18 residues. Here the CDR3 DNA reads TGTGCCAGCAGCCAAAGATGGACTGGCGGGGCGACCTACAATGAGCAGTTCTTC. As protein: CASSQRWTGGATYNEQFF.

The chain recombines TRBV19 with TRBJ1-4; D perhaps matches TRBD1 (5 bases). V dropped 5 bases and J dropped 5 bases, with 18 bases sitting between them. CDR1 LNHDA and CDR2 SQIVND come from the germline V gene (reference sequence). CDR3 size: 16 residues. This CDR3 is CASSEGTTTLNEKLFF. The CDR3 coding sequence is TGTGCCAGTAGTGAGGGGACTACAACTCTCAATGAAAAACTGTTTTTT.

There are a few counts of this clone. The chain is built from TRBV13 and TRBJ2-7, with 14 positions matching TRBD2. The CDR3 covers 14 residues. The ends lost 4 bases at V and 6 bases at J; junction bases unmatched: 2. Germline V gives CDR1 PRHDT, CDR2 FYEKMQ (reference sequence). The CDR3 nucleotides read TGTGCCAGCAGCTCCGGACTAGCGGGGGGCGAGCAGTACTTC. Residues: CASSSGLAGGEQYF.

A single count supports this clone. The genes are TRBV7-9 and TRBJ1-2; 7 bases align to TRBD1. V lost 5 bases and J lost 4; bases outside the gene matches: 1. The germline gives CDR1 SEHNR, CDR2 FQNEAQ (reference sequence). This CDR3 is 12 amino acids long. The CDR3 loop is CASSRDSYGYTF. As DNA, the CDR3 is TGTGCCAGCAGCCGGGACAGCTATGGCTACACCTTC.

The V gene is TRBV7-3, the J gene TRBJ2-7, with TRBD1 identical over 10 bases. The ends lost 1 base at V and 3 bases at J; junction bases unmatched: 6. The CDR3 loop spans 16 amino acids. Germline CDR1 and CDR2: SGHTA and FQGTGA. CDR3 residues: CASSLKPTGGSYEQYF. Here the CDR3 DNA reads TGTGCCAGCAGCTTAAAACCGACAGGGGGCAGCTACGAGCAGTACTTC. The full variable domain, rest sourced from reference TRBV7-3 and TRBJ2-7, is GAGVSQTPSNKVTEKGKYVELRCDPISGHTALYWYRQSLGQGPEFLIYFQGTGAADDSGLPNDRFFAVRPEGSVSTLKIQRTERGDSAVYLCASSLKPTGGSYEQYFGPGTRLTVT.

V usage is TRBV19 and J usage is TRBJ2-7; D remains unclear. Germline CDR1 reads LNHDA; CDR2 reads SQIVND (reference sequence). There are 11 residues in the CDR3. V lost 10 bases, J lost 4 bases, and 11 bases lay in between. The CDR3 sequence: CATSLAYEQYF. The CDR3 nucleotides read TGTGCCACCTCACTCGCTTACGAGCAGTACTTC.

This chain joins TRBV6-6 and TRBJ2-1, with D unresolved. CDR3 length: 12 residues. Looked up from germline, CDR1 is MNHNY and CDR2 is SVGAGI (reference sequence). V gave up 0 bases and J gave up 9 bases, with 6 bases separating them. Here the CDR3 reads CASSYSGTEQFF. The CDR3 DNA follows: TGTGCCAGCAGTTACTCGGGTACTGAGCAGTTCTTC.

The chain is built from TRBV4-3 and TRBJ2-3; D may be TRBD2 (5 bases). The V gene's germline CDR1 is LGHNA and CDR2 YSLEER. CDR3 length equals 14 residues. Trimming cost V 0 bases and J 4 bases, with 8 bases left between them. The CDR3 is CASSQDYGADTQYF. CDR3 nucleotides: TGCGCCAGCAGCCAAGATTACGGGGCAGATACGCAGTATTTT.

This clone was picked up one time. V is TRBV9 and J is TRBJ1-1; no clear D. Between the trimmed V and J ends, which lost 0 bases and 5 bases, there was a span of 8 bases. Per germline, CDR1 SGDLS and CDR2 YYNGEE. This CDR3 has 13 amino acids. This CDR3 reads CASSVDASTEAFF. Written as DNA, the CDR3 is TGTGCCAGCAGCGTAGATGCGTCTACTGAAGCTTTCTTT.

The rearrangement uses TRBV11-1 and TRBJ2-7; D assignment may be TRBD1 or TRBD2 (5 bases each). Per germline, CDR1 SGHAT and CDR2 FQDESV (reference sequence). This CDR3 contains 14 residues. V was trimmed by 5 bases and J by 0 bases, leaving 11 bases between them. The CDR3 nucleotides are TGTGCCAGCAGCAACCGGGACCGCTCCTACGAGCAGTACTTC. Its protein product is CASSNRDRSYEQYF.

The chain carries TRBV27 and TRBJ2-3; 9 bases line up with TRBD1. Germline V gene data show CDR1 as MNHEY and CDR2 as SMNVEV (reference sequence). J gave up 4 bases and V 3 bases, and 8 bases lay outside the gene matches. CDR3 length equals 16 residues. The CDR3 protein is CASSFYTGQGPDTQYF. The CDR3 coding sequence is TGTGCCAGCAGTTTTTATACGGGACAGGGCCCAGATACGCAGTATTTT.

The chain couples TRBV6-5 to TRBJ2-7; D is perhaps TRBD1 or TRBD2 (6 bases each). V shed 6 bases and J shed 5 bases, with 11 bases lying between them. Germline loops: CDR1 MNHEY, CDR2 SVGAGI. This CDR3 region has 12 residues. CDR3 DNA: TGTGCCAGCAGCCCGGGGGCCCACGAGCAGTACTTC. Protein: CASSPGAHEQYF.